This T cell receptor beta chain came from a study of shared clonotypes between healthy human individuals. This clone was recorded once. Its matching antigen is unknown. Every donor was a Caucasian adult from Nashville, Tennessee. Study results and limitations: Generation of non-shared clonotypes was less probable than generation of clonotypes shared by all four donors.

V gave up 4 bases and J gave up 7 bases, with 11 bases separating them. Per germline, CDR1 SEHNR and CDR2 FQNEAQ (reference sequence). The CDR3 is 12 residues long. Genomic DNA per cell subset filled all wells of several immunoSEQ plates. The repertoire was sequenced with immunoSEQ multiplex PCR; TCRdb's copy has only in-frame clones and lacks some. The table includes fewer than 2.5 million clones, approximately 93% detected once. Material: naive CD4+ T cells from PBMCs. Subset: CD45RA+ positively selected. This sequence originates from a man between 18 and 29 years old in good health. Some clones in this sample may be carry-over from other donors' samples. The chain employs TRBV7-9 and TRBJ2-7; D remains ambiguous. This CDR3 is CASSSTDGEQYF. DNA for the CDR3: TGTGCCAGCAGCTCGACGGACGGGGAGCAGTACTTC.